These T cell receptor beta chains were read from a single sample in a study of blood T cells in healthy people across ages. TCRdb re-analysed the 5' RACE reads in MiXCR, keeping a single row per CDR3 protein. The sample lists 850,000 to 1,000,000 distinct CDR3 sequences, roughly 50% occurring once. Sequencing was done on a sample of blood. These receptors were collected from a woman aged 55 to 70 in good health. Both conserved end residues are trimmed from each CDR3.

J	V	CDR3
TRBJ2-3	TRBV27	ASSFLGNTDTQY
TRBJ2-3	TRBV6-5	ASSRDKAFLGGTQY
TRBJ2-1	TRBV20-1	SAYSSGTLNEQF
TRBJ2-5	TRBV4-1	ASSQLAQETPY
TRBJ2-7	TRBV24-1	ATSDLTGTGTYEQY
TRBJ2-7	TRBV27	ASSSFKGSYYEQY
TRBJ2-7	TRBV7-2	ASSVSGTGSEAQY
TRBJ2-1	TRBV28	ASSRLAGGVNEQL
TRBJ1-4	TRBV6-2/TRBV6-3	ASSQDIKGLF
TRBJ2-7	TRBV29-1	SVEDGQGLSYEQY
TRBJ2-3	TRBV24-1	ATRDNFVAGGGGTQY
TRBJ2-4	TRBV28	ASSPPARDIQY
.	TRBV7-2	ASSLGPAGSIGETQY
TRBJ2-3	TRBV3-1	ASSQEGRDTDTQY
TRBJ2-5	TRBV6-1	ASSTRSGAAFDEQY
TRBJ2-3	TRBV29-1	SLAGGVADTQY